The clone carrying this TCR beta chain was seen more than once but under ten times. As yet, its antigen is unknown. Unexposed donor CD4+ T cells date from about 2011-2018, before the COVID-19 pandemic. After about 10 days of culture, CD4+ T cells were isolated. Clones were read by immunoSEQ multiplex PCR, and TCRdb kept only the in-frame ones, dropping some. The sample records under 20,000 clones, approximately 77% being singletons. Germline values: CDR1 SNHLY, CDR2 FYNNEI. The V segment lost 8 bases and the J segment 2 bases; nucleotides outside the gene matches: 6. The CDR3 totals 15 residues. The data derive from a study of CD4 T cells in relation to SARS-CoV-2 and coronaviruses. In the study overall: ViraFEST: approximately 10-day antigen culture of PBMCs, then TCR beta CDR3 sequencing. Controls used an HIV-1 Nef peptide pool or no peptide. General study findings and limits: The cross-reactivity analysis covered only spike protein, not other viral proteins.

J is TRBJ2-2 and V is TRBV2, with 9 positions matching TRBD2. This receptor was obtained from a human donor in good health. The material sequenced was CD4+ T cells from PBMCs, cultured in vitro. The CDR3 spells CASVPGLANTGELFF. CDR3 DNA sequence: TGTGCCAGCGTCCCGGGACTAGCCAACACCGGGGAGCTGTTTTTT. The full variable domain, completed using reference TRBV2 and TRBJ2-2, is EPEVTQTPSHQVTQMGQEVILRCVPISNHLYFYWYRQILGQKVEFLVSFYNNEISEKSEIFDDQFSVERPDGSNFTLKIRSTKLEDSAMYFCASVPGLANTGELFFGEGSRLTVL.